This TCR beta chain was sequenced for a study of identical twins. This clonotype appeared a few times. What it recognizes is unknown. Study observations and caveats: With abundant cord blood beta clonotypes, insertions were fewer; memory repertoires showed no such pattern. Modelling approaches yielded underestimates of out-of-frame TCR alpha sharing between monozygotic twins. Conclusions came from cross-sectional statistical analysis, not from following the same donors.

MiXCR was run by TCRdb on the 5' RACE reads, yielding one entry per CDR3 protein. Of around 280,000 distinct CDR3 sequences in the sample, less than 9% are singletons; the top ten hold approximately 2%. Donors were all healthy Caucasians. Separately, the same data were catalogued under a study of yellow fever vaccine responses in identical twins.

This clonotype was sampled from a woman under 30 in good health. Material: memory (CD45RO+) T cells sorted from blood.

CDR3 sequence (DNA): TGTGCCAGCAGCTTGGTAGGAGGGGCGGCTAATCAGCCCCAGCATTTT. As protein: CASSLVGGAANQPQHF. The gene calls are TRBV5-5 and TRBJ1-5, with D possibly being TRBD1 (5 bases). V lost 0 bases to trimming and J lost 4 bases, with 14 bases between them. CDR3 length: 16 amino acids. Per germline, CDR1 SGHKS and CDR2 YYEKEE (reference sequence).